A single sample is the source of the 9 T cell receptor beta chains below, sequenced in a study of blood T cell repertoires in COVID-19. The assay was immunoSEQ multiplex PCR, and TCRdb's table has in-frame clones only and misses some. This table has 55,000 to 65,000 clones, almost 85% appearing once. Sequenced input: peripheral blood. Source of these receptors: a man between 60 and 75 years old with acute or convalescent COVID-19.

The chain recombines TRBV2 with TRBJ1-2, with D hard to call. Trimming pared 4 bases from V and 8 bases from J, leaving 26 bases between. The CDR3 runs to 17 residues. Looked up from germline, CDR1 is SNHLY and CDR2 is FYNNEI. Here the CDR3 DNA reads TGTGCCAGCAGTGTCCCTAGGCAGGAGAAGTCCACTAGAGGCTACACCTTC. Translation gives CASSVPRQEKSTRGYTF.

This clone has more than one count but fewer than ten. The rearrangement uses TRBV7-9 and TRBJ1-1; TRBD1 might be the D (5 bases). Trimming cost V 7 bases and J 0 bases, with 18 bases left between them. The CDR3 totals 16 residues. CDR1 is SEHNR and CDR2 is FQNEAQ in the germline V gene (reference sequence). The CDR3 DNA is TGTGCCAGCACCGAAGGTGGTTGGACAATGAACACTGAAGCTTTCTTT. This gives the protein CASTEGGWTMNTEAFF.

This clone was seen more than once but under ten times. V is TRBV18 and J is TRBJ2-1; 8 bases map to TRBD2. With V trimmed by 5 bases and J by 2 bases, 2 bases remained unmatched. This CDR3 is 14 amino acids long. Germline V lookup: CDR1 KGHSH, CDR2 LQKENI. CDR3: CASSTGGAYNEQFF. The CDR3 DNA sequence: TGTGCCAGCTCAACCGGGGGGGCCTACAATGAGCAGTTCTTC.

The chain employs TRBV5-4 and TRBJ2-7, with a tentative D call TRBD1 (5 bases). Germline lookup yields CDR1 SGHNT and CDR2 YYREEE (reference sequence). The CDR3 runs to 11 residues. V was clipped by 2 bases and J by 5 bases, with 5 bases between them. CDR3 bases: TGTGCCAGCAGCTTAGGGGACGAGCAGTACTTC. This translates into CASSLGDEQYF.

J is TRBJ2-2 and V is TRBV18; D may be TRBD2 (5 bases). Germline CDR1 and CDR2: KGHSH and LQKENI. V was trimmed by 3 bases and J by 1 base, leaving 12 bases between them. This CDR3 is built from 16 residues. Here the CDR3 DNA reads TGTGCCAGCTCACCGCCCAGCCGGGGGAACACCGGGGAGCTGTTTTTT. Residues: CASSPPSRGNTGELFF. Full variable domain (outside the CDR3, taken from reference TRBV18 and TRBJ2-2): NAGVMQNPRHLVRRRGQEARLRCSPMKGHSHVYWYRQLPEEGLKFMVYLQKENIIDESGMPKERFSAEFPKEGPSILRIQQVVRGDSAAYFCASSPPSRGNTGELFFGEGSRLTVL.

The chain uses TRBV18 and TRBJ1-2, with D possibly being TRBD1 (6 bases). V was pared by 3 bases and J by 3 bases, with 14 bases between. CDR3 length: 15 amino acids. The germline V gene has CDR1 KGHSH and CDR2 LQKENI. CDR3 bases: TGTGCCAGCTCACCGAGAGTGACAGGCGACTATGGCTACACCTTC. Its protein is CASSPRVTGDYGYTF. Filled out from reference TRBV18 and TRBJ1-2, the complete variable domain reads NAGVMQNPRHLVRRRGQEARLRCSPMKGHSHVYWYRQLPEEGLKFMVYLQKENIIDESGMPKERFSAEFPKEGPSILRIQQVVRGDSAAYFCASSPRVTGDYGYTFGSGTRLTVV.

V gene TRBV6-5 combines with J gene TRBJ2-1; D might be TRBD1 (5 bases). Trimming stripped 3 bases from V and 6 bases from J, with 15 bases between. The CDR3 is 15 residues long. Germline V gives CDR1 MNHEY, CDR2 SVGAGI. The CDR3 nucleotides are TGTGCCAGCAGTTATATCCAGACAGCTGGCAATGAGCAGTTCTTC. Its translation: CASSYIQTAGNEQFF.

The chain links TRBV5-4 to TRBJ2-7, with 9 bases matching TRBD2. Germline values: CDR1 SGHNT, CDR2 YYREEE (reference sequence). J gave up 6 bases and V 4 bases, and 8 bases lay outside the gene matches. The CDR3 is 14 amino acids. For the CDR3, the DNA is TGTGCCAGCAGCGCCGCAAAGCGGGGGGCCGAGCAGTACTTC. Translation gives CASSAAKRGAEQYF.

The V and J genes are TRBV5-1 and TRBJ2-7; 7 nucleotides align to TRBD2. V lost 0 bases to trimming and J lost 4 bases; unmatched junction nucleotides: 13. CDR3 length equals 17 residues. The germline V gene has CDR1 SGHRS and CDR2 YFSETQ. The CDR3 protein is CASSLAGRADSGYEQYF. The DNA of the CDR3 is TGCGCCAGCAGCTTGGCGGGGAGGGCAGATTCGGGGTACGAGCAGTACTTC.